This entry concerns a single T cell receptor (beta chain). The V gene lost 5 bases and the J gene lost 10 bases, with 18 bases spanning the gap. There are 15 residues in the CDR3. Germline values: CDR1 MNHEY, CDR2 SMNVEV (reference sequence). Method: immunoSEQ multiplex PCR; TCRdb's copy keeps in-frame clones and lacks some. The sample shows about 370,000 clones, more than 70% of them seen only once. The sample belongs to a study of blood T cell repertoires in COVID-19. Sequencing used peripheral blood. The clonotype was recovered from a woman in her 30s with COVID-19, enrolled during active disease. The chain links TRBV27 to TRBJ1-6; tentative D call: TRBD1 (6 bases). The CDR3 DNA reads as TGTGCCAGCAGTACTTCACAGGGCGTAGGGTCACCCCTCCACTTT. The encoded protein is CASSTSQGVGSPLHF.